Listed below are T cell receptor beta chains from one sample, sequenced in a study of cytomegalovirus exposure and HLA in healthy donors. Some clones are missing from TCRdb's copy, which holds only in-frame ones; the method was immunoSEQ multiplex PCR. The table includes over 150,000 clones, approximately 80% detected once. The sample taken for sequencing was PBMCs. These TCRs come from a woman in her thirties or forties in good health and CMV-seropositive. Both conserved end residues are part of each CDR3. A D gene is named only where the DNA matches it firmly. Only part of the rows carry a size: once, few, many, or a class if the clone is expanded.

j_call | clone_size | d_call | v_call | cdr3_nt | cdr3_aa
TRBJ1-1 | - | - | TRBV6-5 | TGTGCCAGCAGTCCCGCCCAGGGAGGCACTGAAGCTTTCTTT | CASSPAQGGTEAFF
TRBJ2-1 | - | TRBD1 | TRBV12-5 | TGTGCTAGTGGCCTCACAGGGGGTTTTTACAATGAGCAGTTCTTC | CASGLTGGFYNEQFF
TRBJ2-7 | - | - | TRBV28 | TGTGCCAGCTCTTCCCCGGGAGTTGTCTCCTACGAGCAGTACTTC | CASSSPGVVSYEQYF
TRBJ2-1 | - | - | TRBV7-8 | TGTGCCAGCAGCACGACTGAGGGAGTAATCGATGAGCAGTTCTTC | CASSTTEGVIDEQFF
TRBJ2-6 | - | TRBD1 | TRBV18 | TGTGCCAGCTCACCAGGGTCAGGGGGCACTGGGGCCAACGTCCTGACTTTC | CASSPGSGGTGANVLTF
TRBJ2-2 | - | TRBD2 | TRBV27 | TGTGCCAGCAGTAACCTAGCGGGGCTCAGAACCGGGGAGCTGTTTTTT | CASSNLAGLRTGELFF
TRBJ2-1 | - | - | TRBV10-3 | TGTGCCATCAGTGATATACAGGGAACCTACAATGAGCAGTTCTTC | CAISDIQGTYNEQFF
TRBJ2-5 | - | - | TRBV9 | TGTGCCAGCAGCCCCGGAGACAGGCATAAGGAGACCCAGTACTTC | CASSPGDRHKETQYF
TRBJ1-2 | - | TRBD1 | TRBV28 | TGTGCCAGCAGTTTTAGGGCAGGGGGGATGCCCAGGGGGGGCTACACCTTC | CASSFRAGGMPRGGYTF
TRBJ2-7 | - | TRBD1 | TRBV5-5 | TGTGCCAGCAGCGGGACAGGGGGCTCCTACGAGCAGTACTTC | CASSGTGGSYEQYF
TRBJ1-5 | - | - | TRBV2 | TGTGCCAGCAGGGGGGCGTATAGCAATCAGCCCCAGCATTTT | CASRGAYSNQPQHF
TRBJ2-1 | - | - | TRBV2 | TGTGCCAGCTCTCGTTGGGACATTTACAAGGGCGAGCAGTTCTTC | CASSRWDIYKGEQFF
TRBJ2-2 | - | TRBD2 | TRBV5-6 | TGTGCCAGCAGCTGGGGAGCGGGAGGGGCGAACACCGGGGAGCTGTTTTTT | CASSWGAGGANTGELFF
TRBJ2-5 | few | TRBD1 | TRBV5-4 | TGTGCCAGCAGCTACTGGAAACGACAGGGGAGGGAGACCCAGTACTTC | CASSYWKRQGRETQYF
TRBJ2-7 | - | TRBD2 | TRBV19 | TGTGCCAGTAGTATGGGACTAGGAGCTTACGAGCAGTACTTC | CASSMGLGAYEQYF
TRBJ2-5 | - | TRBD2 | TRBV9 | TGTGCCAGCAGCCCAGGACTAGCGGGAGATGTGACCCAGTACTTC | CASSPGLAGDVTQYF
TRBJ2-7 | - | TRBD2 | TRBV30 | TGTGCCTGGAGTTTCCACCTCCCTCTGGCGGGAGGGACCTACGAGCAGTACTTC | CAWSFHLPLAGGTYEQYF
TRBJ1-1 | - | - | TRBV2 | TGTGCCAGCAGTGTAGGACTGAGCATGAACACTGAAGCTTTCTTT | CASSVGLSMNTEAFF
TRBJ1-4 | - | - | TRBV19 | TGTGCCAGTAGTATGGCGGGGACGGCAACTAATGAAAAACTGTTTTTT | CASSMAGTATNEKLFF
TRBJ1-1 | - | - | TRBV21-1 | TGTGCCAGCAGCAAAGGGGCCCTGAACACTGAAGCTTTCTTT | CASSKGALNTEAFF
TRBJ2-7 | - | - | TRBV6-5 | TGTGCCAGCAGTTACTCGGGTGGGGCTCAAGGGGAGCAGTACTTC | CASSYSGGAQGEQYF
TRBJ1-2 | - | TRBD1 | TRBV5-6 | TGTGCCAGCAGCTGGGACAGGGGCTATGGCTACACCTTC | CASSWDRGYGYTF
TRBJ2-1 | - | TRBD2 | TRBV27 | TGTGCCAGCAGGTTACTAGCGGGAGGGCCGCATGAGCAGTTCTTC | CASRLLAGGPHEQFF
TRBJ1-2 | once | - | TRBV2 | TGTGCCAGCAGTGCGGAACAGCTCAACTATGGCTACACCTTC | CASSAEQLNYGYTF
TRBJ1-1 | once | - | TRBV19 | TGTGCCAGTAGACCTAGGACAGTCTTATCGAACACTGAAGCTTTCTTT | CASRPRTVLSNTEAFF
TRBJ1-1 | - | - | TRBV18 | TGTGCCAGCTCACCACCGAGGGTGAACACTGAAGCTTTCTTT | CASSPPRVNTEAFF
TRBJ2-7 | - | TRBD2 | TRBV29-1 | TGCAGCGTACTTTCCGGGACTAGCGGACCCTACGAGCAGTACTTC | CSVLSGTSGPYEQYF
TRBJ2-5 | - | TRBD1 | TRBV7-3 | TGTGCCAGCAGCTCCCTCGGGACAGGGCAAGAGACCCAGTACTTC | CASSSLGTGQETQYF
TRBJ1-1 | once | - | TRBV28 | TGTGCCAGCAGTTTCCCAATACAGTTTGAAGCTTTCTTT | CASSFPIQFEAFF
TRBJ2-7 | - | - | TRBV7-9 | TGTGCCAGCAGCACAGGACAGAGCAGCGAGCAGTACTTC | CASSTGQSSEQYF
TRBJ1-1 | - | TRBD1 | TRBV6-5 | TGTGCCAGCAGACCCCCGACAGGGGACACTGAAGCTTTCTTT | CASRPPTGDTEAFF
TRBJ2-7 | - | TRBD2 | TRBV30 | TGTGCCTGGAGCGCCGGTCTAAAGGGACTAGCCTACGAGCAGTACTTC | CAWSAGLKGLAYEQYF
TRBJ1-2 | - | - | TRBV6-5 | TGTGCCAGCAGTTACTCATGGAGTGGCGGTGGCTACACCTTC | CASSYSWSGGGYTF
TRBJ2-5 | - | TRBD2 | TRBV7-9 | TGTGCCAGCAGCTTATGGCCGCCTAGCGGCCTTCAAGAGACCCAGTACTTC | CASSLWPPSGLQETQYF
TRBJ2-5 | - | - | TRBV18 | TGTGCCAGCTCACCACAGCAACTAGAACAAGAGACCCAGTACTTC | CASSPQQLEQETQYF
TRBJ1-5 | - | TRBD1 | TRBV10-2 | TGCGCCAGCAGACAGGGGAATCAGCCCCAGCATTTT | CASRQGNQPQHF
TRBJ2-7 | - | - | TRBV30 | TGTGCCTGGAGTGTAAGATGGGCCGACTACGAGCAGTACTTC | CAWSVRWADYEQYF
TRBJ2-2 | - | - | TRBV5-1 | TGCGCCAGCAGCTTGGACGGGGCCGGGGAGCTGTTTTTT | CASSLDGAGELFF
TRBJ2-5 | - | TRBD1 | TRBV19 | TGTGCCAGTAGTCAGGGACAGGGCCGGGAGACCCAGTACTTC | CASSQGQGRETQYF
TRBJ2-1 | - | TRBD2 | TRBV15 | TGTGCCACCAGCAGAGATGGGGGGGTTAATAGCGATGAGCAGTTCTTC | CATSRDGGVNSDEQFF
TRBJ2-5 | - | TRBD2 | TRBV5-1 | TGCGCCAGCAGCTTGGCGGGGGCGGGAGGGCAAGAGACCCAGTACTTC | CASSLAGAGGQETQYF
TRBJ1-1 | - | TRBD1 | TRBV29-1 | TGCAGCGTGTCGGACAGGGGGGGCAACACTGAAGCTTTCTTT | CSVSDRGGNTEAFF
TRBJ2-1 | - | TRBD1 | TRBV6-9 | TGTGCCCGCGAAAGCCCAGGGGGCAGAGAGCAGTTCTTC | CARESPGGREQFF
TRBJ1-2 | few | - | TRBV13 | TGTGCCAGCAGCCAAGTGAACTGGGCCGGCTACACCTTC | CASSQVNWAGYTF
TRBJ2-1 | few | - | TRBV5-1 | TGCGCCAGCAGCTTGTGGGCCTTGGTGGATGAGCAGTTCTTC | CASSLWALVDEQFF
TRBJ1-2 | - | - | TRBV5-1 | TGCGCCAGCAGCTTGGGTACACTAAATGGCTACACCTTC | CASSLGTLNGYTF
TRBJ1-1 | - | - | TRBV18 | TGTGCCAGCTCACCATCGCAGGGGAGTCGTACTGAAGCTTTCTTT | CASSPSQGSRTEAFF
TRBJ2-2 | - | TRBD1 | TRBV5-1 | TGCGCCAGCAGCCTAGGACAGGGTTCAACCGGGGAGCTGTTTTTT | CASSLGQGSTGELFF